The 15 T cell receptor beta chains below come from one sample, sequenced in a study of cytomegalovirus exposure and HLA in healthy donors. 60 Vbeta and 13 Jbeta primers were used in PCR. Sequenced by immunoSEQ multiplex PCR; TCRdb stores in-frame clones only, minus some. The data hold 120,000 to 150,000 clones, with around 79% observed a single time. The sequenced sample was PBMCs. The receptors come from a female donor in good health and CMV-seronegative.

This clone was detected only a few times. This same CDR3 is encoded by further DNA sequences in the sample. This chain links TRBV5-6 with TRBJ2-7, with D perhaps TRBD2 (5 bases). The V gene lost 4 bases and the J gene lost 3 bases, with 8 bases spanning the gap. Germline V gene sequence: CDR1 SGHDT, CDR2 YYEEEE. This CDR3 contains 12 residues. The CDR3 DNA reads TGTGCCAGCAGCATTGGACTCTACGAGCAGTACTTC. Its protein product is CASSIGLYEQYF.

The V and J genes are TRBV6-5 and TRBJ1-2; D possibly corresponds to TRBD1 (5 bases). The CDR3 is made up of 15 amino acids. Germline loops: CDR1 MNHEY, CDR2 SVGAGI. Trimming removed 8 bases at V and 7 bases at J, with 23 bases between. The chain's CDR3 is CASHKGRVLDGGYTF. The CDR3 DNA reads TGTGCCAGCCATAAGGGGAGGGTACTGGATGGTGGCTACACCTTC.

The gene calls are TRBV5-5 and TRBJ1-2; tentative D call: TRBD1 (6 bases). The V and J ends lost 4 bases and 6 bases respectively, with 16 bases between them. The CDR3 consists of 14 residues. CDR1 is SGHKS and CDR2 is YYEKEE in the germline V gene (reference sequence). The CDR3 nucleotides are TGTGCCAGCAGCCTTATGCGGACAGATCATGGCTACACCTTC. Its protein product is CASSLMRTDHGYTF.

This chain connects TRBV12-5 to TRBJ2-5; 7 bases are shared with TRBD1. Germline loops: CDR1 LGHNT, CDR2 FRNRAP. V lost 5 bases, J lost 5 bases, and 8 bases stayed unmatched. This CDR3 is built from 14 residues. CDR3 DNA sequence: TGTGCTAGTGGTCCCGGGACAGTCCGGGAGACCCAGTACTTC. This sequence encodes CASGPGTVRETQYF. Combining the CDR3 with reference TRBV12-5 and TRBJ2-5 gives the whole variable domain DARVTQTPRHKVTEMGQEVTMRCQPILGHNTVFWYRQTMMQGLELLAYFRNRAPLDDSGMPKDRFSAEMPDATLATLKIQPSEPRDSAVYFCASGPGTVRETQYFGPGTRLLVL.

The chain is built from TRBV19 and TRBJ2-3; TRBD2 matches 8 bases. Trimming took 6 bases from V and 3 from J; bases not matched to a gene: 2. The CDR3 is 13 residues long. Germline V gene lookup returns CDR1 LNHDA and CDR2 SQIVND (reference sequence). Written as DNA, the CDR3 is TGTGCCAGTAGCGGGGGGGCAACAGATACGCAGTATTTT. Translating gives CASSGGATDTQYF. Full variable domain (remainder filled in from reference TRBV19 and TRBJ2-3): DGGITQSPKYLFRKEGQNVTLSCEQNLNHDAMYWYRQDPGQGLRLIYYSQIVNDFQKGDIAEGYSVSREKKESFPLTVTSAQKNPTAFYLCASSGGATDTQYFGPGTRLTVL.

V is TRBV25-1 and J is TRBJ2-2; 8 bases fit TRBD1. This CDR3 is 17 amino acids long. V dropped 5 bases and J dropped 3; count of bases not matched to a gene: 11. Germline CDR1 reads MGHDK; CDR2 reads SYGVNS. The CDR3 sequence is CASSPFRAGQDTGELFF. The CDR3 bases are TGTGCCAGCAGTCCATTCCGGGCGGGACAGGACACCGGGGAGCTGTTTTTT.

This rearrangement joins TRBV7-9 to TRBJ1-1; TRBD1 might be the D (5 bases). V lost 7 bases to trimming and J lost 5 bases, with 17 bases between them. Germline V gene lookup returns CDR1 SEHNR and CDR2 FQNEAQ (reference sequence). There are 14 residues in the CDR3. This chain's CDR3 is CASTRRGRGTEAFF. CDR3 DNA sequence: TGTGCCAGCACCCGACGGGGACGGGGGACTGAAGCTTTCTTT.

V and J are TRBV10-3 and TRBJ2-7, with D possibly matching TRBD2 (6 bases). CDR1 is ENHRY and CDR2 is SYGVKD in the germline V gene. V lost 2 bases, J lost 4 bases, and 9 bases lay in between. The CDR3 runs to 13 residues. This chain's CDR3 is CAISEGGTYEQYF. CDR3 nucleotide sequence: TGTGCCATCAGTGAGGGGGGGACTTACGAGCAGTACTTC.

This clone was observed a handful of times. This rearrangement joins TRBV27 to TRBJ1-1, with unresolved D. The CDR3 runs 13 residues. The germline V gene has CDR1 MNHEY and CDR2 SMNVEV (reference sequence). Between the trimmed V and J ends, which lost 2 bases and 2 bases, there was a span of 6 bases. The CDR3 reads CASSLLSNTEAFF. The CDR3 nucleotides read TGTGCCAGCAGTTTACTGTCTAACACTGAAGCTTTCTTT.

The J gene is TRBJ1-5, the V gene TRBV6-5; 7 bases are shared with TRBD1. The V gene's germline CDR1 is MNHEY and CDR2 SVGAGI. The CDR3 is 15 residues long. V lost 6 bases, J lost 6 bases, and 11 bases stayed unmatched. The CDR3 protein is CASSTNRGRGQPQHF. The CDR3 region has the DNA TGTGCCAGCAGCACAAACAGGGGCCGGGGTCAGCCCCAGCATTTT.

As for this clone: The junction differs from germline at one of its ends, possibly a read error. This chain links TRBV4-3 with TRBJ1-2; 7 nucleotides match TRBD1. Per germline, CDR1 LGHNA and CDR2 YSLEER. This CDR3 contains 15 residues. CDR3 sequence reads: CASSQVPGQQRFFPF. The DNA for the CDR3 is TGCGCCAGCAGCCAAGTGCCGGGACAGCAACGTTTCTTCCCCTTC.

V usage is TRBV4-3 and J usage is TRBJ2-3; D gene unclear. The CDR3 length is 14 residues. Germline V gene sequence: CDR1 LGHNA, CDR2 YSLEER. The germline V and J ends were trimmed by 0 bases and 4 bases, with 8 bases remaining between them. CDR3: CASSQDRSADTQYF. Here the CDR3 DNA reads TGCGCCAGCAGCCAAGATCGCAGCGCAGATACGCAGTATTTT.

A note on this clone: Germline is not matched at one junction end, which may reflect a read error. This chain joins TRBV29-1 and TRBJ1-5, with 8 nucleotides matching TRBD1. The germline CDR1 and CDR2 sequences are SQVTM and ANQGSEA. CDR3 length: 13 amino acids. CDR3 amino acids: CSVGGRGHQTQHF. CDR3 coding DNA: TGCAGCGTTGGAGGCAGGGGGCATCAGACCCAGCATTTT.

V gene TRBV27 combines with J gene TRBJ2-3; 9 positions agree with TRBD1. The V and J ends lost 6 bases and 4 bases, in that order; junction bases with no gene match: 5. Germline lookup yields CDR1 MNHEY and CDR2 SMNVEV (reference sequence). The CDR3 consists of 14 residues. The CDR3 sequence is CASSPGQGPDTQYF. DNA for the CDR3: TGTGCCAGCAGCCCGGGACAGGGCCCAGATACGCAGTATTTT.

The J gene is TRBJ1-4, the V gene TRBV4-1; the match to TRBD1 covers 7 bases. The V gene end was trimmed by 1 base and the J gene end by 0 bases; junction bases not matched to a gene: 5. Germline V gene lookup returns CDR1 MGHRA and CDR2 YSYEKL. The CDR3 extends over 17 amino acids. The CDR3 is CASSQGATGATNEKLFF. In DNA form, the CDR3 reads TGCGCCAGCAGCCAAGGAGCAACAGGGGCAACTAATGAAAAACTGTTTTTT.